A selection of T cell receptor beta chains follows, all from one sample in a study of regulatory T cells in long-lasting Graves disease. TCRdb re-analysed the multiplex PCR reads in MiXCR, keeping a single row per CDR3 protein. The table records about 340,000 distinct CDR3 sequences, roughly 21% of them present only once. The material sequenced was peripheral blood mononuclear cells (PBMCs), taken when the disease was refractory, from a patient treated with antithyroid drugs. Receptors originate from a female donor with Graves disease. Each CDR3 is given with its conserved first and last residue. The order of the fields is V gene, J gene, D gene, CDR3 protein. D genes are given only for firm matches.

v_call: TRBV18; j_call: TRBJ2-6; d_call: NA; cdr3_aa: CASSPPPGAAGANVLTF
v_call: TRBV2; j_call: TRBJ2-5; d_call: TRBD2; cdr3_aa: CASSRFGLAGETQYF
v_call: TRBV12-3/TRBV12-4; j_call: TRBJ2-7; d_call: NA; cdr3_aa: CASSLEGLGPYEQYF
v_call: TRBV27; j_call: TRBJ2-7; d_call: NA; cdr3_aa: CASSLAAGVEQYF
v_call: TRBV6-1; j_call: TRBJ2-1; d_call: NA; cdr3_aa: CASGGAYNEQFF
v_call: TRBV30; j_call: TRBJ2-7; d_call: NA; cdr3_aa: CAWGVSPREQYF
v_call: TRBV7-2; j_call: TRBJ2-5; d_call: TRBD2; cdr3_aa: CASSSPGASSGPQETQYF
v_call: TRBV18; j_call: TRBJ2-5; d_call: TRBD1; cdr3_aa: CASSPPDRGETQYF
v_call: TRBV11-2; j_call: TRBJ2-1; d_call: NA; cdr3_aa: CASSLLPTDRFF
v_call: TRBV20-1; j_call: TRBJ1-5; d_call: NA; cdr3_aa: CSARGGRPNQPQHF
v_call: TRBV20-1; j_call: TRBJ1-2; d_call: NA; cdr3_aa: CSAGTQGYTF
v_call: TRBV12-3/TRBV12-4; j_call: TRBJ1-2; d_call: TRBD1; cdr3_aa: CASRGTGQYGYTF
v_call: TRBV20-1; j_call: TRBJ2-7; d_call: NA; cdr3_aa: CSARTGRWSYGQYF
v_call: TRBV27; j_call: TRBJ1-1; d_call: NA; cdr3_aa: CASSYGGLDTEAFF
v_call: TRBV2; j_call: TRBJ1-6; d_call: TRBD1; cdr3_aa: CASVVGGSNSPLHF
v_call: TRBV7-9; j_call: TRBJ2-2; d_call: NA; cdr3_aa: CASSPRRAANTGELFF
v_call: TRBV12-3/TRBV12-4; j_call: TRBJ2-2; d_call: TRBD2; cdr3_aa: CVSSLRGGTAGELFF
v_call: TRBV6-1; j_call: TRBJ1-2; d_call: NA; cdr3_aa: CASSPNLRGGAGSGYTF
v_call: TRBV7-3; j_call: TRBJ2-7; d_call: TRBD2; cdr3_aa: CASSSPGLNYEQYF
v_call: TRBV11-2; j_call: TRBJ1-1; d_call: NA; cdr3_aa: CASSLVDARRAFF
v_call: TRBV15; j_call: TRBJ2-7; d_call: TRBD1; cdr3_aa: CATSRVLSGTGRYEQYF
v_call: TRBV5-1; j_call: TRBJ1-2; d_call: NA; cdr3_aa: CASSLDGRYTF
v_call: TRBV7-2; j_call: TRBJ2-5; d_call: NA; cdr3_aa: CASSLVGRRGQETQYF
v_call: TRBV19; j_call: TRBJ1-4; d_call: NA; cdr3_aa: CASRVIFPANEKLFF
v_call: TRBV6-1; j_call: TRBJ2-1; d_call: TRBD2; cdr3_aa: CASSGQPPRTSGRWGSYNEQFF
v_call: TRBV7-2; j_call: TRBJ2-7; d_call: NA; cdr3_aa: CASSPPAGSSYEQYF
v_call: TRBV11-2; j_call: TRBJ2-7; d_call: NA; cdr3_aa: CASGLGYGTGRGQYF
v_call: TRBV13; j_call: TRBJ2-5; d_call: NA; cdr3_aa: CASSLAKGQETQYF
v_call: TRBV7-9; j_call: TRBJ1-6; d_call: NA; cdr3_aa: CASSLGGDGGSPLHF
v_call: TRBV28; j_call: TRBJ2-2; d_call: NA; cdr3_aa: CASRTSVGGKTGELFF
v_call: TRBV4-1; j_call: TRBJ2-2; d_call: NA; cdr3_aa: CASSMPTNTGELFF
v_call: TRBV2; j_call: TRBJ2-3; d_call: NA; cdr3_aa: CASSESMGADTQYF
v_call: TRBV6-1; j_call: TRBJ1-5; d_call: TRBD1; cdr3_aa: CASSESGTGYSNQPQHF
v_call: TRBV29-1; j_call: TRBJ2-7; d_call: NA; cdr3_aa: CSVERAPGREQYF
v_call: TRBV18; j_call: TRBJ1-3; d_call: NA; cdr3_aa: CASSREMGNTIYF
v_call: TRBV9; j_call: TRBJ1-2; d_call: NA; cdr3_aa: CASSVPGAPGYTF
v_call: TRBV20-1; j_call: TRBJ1-2; d_call: NA; cdr3_aa: CSAFLGGYTF
v_call: TRBV11-3; j_call: TRBJ1-3; d_call: TRBD1; cdr3_aa: CASTGQEAGNTIYF
v_call: TRBV19; j_call: TRBJ1-5; d_call: TRBD1; cdr3_aa: CASSLGDRGMRSNQPQHF
v_call: TRBV6-1; j_call: TRBJ1-2; d_call: NA; cdr3_aa: CASSELGGSGGYTF
v_call: TRBV5-6; j_call: TRBJ1-5; d_call: NA; cdr3_aa: CASSFGRGASQPQHF
v_call: TRBV2; j_call: TRBJ2-7; d_call: NA; cdr3_aa: CASSAGPSSYEQYF
v_call: TRBV7-2; j_call: TRBJ1-1; d_call: NA; cdr3_aa: CASSLVSGGTNTEAFF
v_call: TRBV3-1; j_call: TRBJ2-3; d_call: NA; cdr3_aa: CASSPERWDTQYF
v_call: TRBV11-2; j_call: TRBJ1-5; d_call: NA; cdr3_aa: CASSLGGLSNQPQHF
v_call: TRBV7-8; j_call: TRBJ2-7; d_call: NA; cdr3_aa: CASSFGRDYEQYF
v_call: TRBV6-1; j_call: TRBJ1-2; d_call: TRBD1; cdr3_aa: CASRPTGGTFSYTF
v_call: TRBV24-1; j_call: TRBJ1-5; d_call: NA; cdr3_aa: CATQGPNQPQHF
v_call: TRBV7-9; j_call: TRBJ2-5; d_call: TRBD2; cdr3_aa: CVSSKGGGGRRKETQYF
v_call: TRBV5-1; j_call: TRBJ1-1; d_call: NA; cdr3_aa: CASSLEEGGTEAFF
v_call: TRBV11-3; j_call: TRBJ1-2; d_call: TRBD1; cdr3_aa: CASSTTTGPYGYTF
v_call: TRBV6-9; j_call: TRBJ1-1; d_call: NA; cdr3_aa: CASSYLTPGVGTEAFF
v_call: TRBV7-2; j_call: TRBJ2-5; d_call: TRBD2; cdr3_aa: CASSSGVAGGAETQYF
v_call: TRBV5-1; j_call: TRBJ2-7; d_call: TRBD1; cdr3_aa: CAGSQTGRDEQYF
v_call: TRBV6-2/TRBV6-3; j_call: TRBJ2-1; d_call: TRBD2; cdr3_aa: CASSRPRLASYNEQFF
v_call: TRBV28; j_call: TRBJ2-1; d_call: NA; cdr3_aa: CASSSYREPYNEQFF
v_call: TRBV9; j_call: TRBJ1-1; d_call: NA; cdr3_aa: CASSPPRDTEAFF
v_call: TRBV28; j_call: TRBJ2-1; d_call: TRBD2; cdr3_aa: CASSLGGRPRGEQFF
v_call: TRBV7-2; j_call: TRBJ2-7; d_call: NA; cdr3_aa: CASSHNRNTYEQYF